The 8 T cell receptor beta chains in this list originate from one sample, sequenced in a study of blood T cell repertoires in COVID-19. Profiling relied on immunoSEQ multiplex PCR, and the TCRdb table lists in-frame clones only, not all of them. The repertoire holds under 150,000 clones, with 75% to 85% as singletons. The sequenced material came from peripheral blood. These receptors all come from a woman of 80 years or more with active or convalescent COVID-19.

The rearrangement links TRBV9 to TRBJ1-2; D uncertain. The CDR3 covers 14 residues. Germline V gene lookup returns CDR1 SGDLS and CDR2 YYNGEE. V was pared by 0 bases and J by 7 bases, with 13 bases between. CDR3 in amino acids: CASSVVSAGGGYTF. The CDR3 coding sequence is TGTGCCAGCAGCGTAGTCTCCGCCGGTGGTGGCTACACCTTC.

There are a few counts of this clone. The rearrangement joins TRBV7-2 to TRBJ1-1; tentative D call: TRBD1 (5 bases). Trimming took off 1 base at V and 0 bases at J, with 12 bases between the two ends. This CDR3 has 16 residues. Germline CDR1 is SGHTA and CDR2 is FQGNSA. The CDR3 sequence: CASSLGGVTMNTEAFF. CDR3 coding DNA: TGTGCCAGCAGCTTAGGGGGGGTTACCATGAACACTGAAGCTTTCTTT.

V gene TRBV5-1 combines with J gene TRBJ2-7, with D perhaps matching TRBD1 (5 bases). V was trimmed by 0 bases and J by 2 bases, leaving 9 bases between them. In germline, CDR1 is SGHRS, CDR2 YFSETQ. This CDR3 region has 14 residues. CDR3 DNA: TGCGCCAGCAGCTTGGTTGGGGCTACCTACGAGCAGTACTTC. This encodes CASSLVGATYEQYF.

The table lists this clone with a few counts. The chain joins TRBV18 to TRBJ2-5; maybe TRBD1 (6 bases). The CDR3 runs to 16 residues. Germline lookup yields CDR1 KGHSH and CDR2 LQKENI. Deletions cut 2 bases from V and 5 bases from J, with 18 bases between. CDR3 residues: CASSPSGTRGLETQYF. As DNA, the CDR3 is TGTGCCAGCTCACCATCCGGGACACGGGGATTGGAGACCCAGTACTTC.

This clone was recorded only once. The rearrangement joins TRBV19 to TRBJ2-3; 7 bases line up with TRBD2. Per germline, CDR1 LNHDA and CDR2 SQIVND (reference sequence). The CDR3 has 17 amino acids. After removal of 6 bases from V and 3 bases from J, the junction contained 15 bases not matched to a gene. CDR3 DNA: TGTGCCAGTAGGTCAGCGGGGAGCACTCAGGGTACAGATACGCAGTATTTT. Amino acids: CASRSAGSTQGTDTQYF.

The CDR3 bases are TGCGCCAGCAGCTTGGAGTGGGGCATCGGCTATGGCTACACCTTC. This translates into CASSLEWGIGYGYTF. This chain links TRBV5-1 with TRBJ1-2; TRBD1 is a possible D gene (5 bases). The V gene lost 0 bases and the J gene lost 4 bases, with 13 bases spanning the gap. The CDR3 contains 15 residues. CDR1 SGHRS and CDR2 YFSETQ come from the germline V gene.

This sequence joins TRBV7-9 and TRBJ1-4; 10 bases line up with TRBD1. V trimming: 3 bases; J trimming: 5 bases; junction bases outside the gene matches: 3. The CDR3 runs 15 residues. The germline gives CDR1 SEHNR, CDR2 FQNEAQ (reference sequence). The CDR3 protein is CASSFKGQGNEKLFF. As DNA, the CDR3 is TGTGCCAGCAGCTTTAAGGGACAGGGGAATGAAAAACTGTTTTTT.

CDR3 coding DNA: TGTGCCAGCAGCCAACCCACCGGGACAGGGGGAAACACCATATATTTT. Its protein product is CASSQPTGTGGNTIYF. This chain joins TRBV4-2 and TRBJ1-3, with 9 bases lining up with TRBD1. Germline loops: CDR1 LGHNA, CDR2 YNFKEQ. Unmatched junction bases numbered 6, after V lost 2 bases and J lost 4 bases. This CDR3 has 16 residues.